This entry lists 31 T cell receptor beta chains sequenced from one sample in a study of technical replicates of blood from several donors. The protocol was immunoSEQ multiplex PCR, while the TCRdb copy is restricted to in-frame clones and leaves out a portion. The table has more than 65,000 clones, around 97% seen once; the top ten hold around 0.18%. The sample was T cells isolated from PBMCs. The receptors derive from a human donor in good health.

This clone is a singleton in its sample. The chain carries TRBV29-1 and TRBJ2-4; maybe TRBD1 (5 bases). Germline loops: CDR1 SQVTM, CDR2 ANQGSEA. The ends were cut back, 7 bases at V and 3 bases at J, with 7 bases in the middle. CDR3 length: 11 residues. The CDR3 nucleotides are TGCAGCGGCAGGGACAAAAACATTCAGTACTTC. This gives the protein CSGRDKNIQYF.

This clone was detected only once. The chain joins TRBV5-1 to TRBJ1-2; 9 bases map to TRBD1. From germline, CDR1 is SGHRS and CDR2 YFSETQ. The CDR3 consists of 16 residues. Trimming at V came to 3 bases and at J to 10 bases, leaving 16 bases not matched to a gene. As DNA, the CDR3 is TGCGCCAGCAGCTCGCAGCCGGGACAGGGCGGTTGGGACTACACCTTC. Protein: CASSSQPGQGGWDYTF.

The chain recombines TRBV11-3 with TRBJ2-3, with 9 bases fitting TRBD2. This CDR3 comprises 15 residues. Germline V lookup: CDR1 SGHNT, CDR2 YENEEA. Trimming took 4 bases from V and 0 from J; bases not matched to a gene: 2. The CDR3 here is CASSSGTSSTDTQYF. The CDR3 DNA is TGTGCCAGCAGCTCCGGGACTAGCAGCACAGATACGCAGTATTTT.

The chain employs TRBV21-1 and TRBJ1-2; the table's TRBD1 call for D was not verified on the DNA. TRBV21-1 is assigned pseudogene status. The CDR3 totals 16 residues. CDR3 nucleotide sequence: TGTGCCAGCAGCACGCGGACCCGGGACAGGGGGATAGGCTACACCTTC. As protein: CASSTRTRDRGIGYTF.

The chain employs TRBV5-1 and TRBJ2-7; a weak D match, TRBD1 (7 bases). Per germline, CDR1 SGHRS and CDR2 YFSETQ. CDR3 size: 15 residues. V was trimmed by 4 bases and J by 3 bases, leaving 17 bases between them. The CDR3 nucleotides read TGCGCCAGCAGCGGGGGGACAGCCAGGGACTACGAGCAGTACTTC. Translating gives CASSGGTARDYEQYF.

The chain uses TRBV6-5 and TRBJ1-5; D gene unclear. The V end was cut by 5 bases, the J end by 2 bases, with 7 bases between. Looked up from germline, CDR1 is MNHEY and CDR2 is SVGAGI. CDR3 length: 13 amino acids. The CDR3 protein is CASSTFGNQPQHF. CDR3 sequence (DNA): TGTGCCAGCAGTACTTTTGGCAATCAGCCCCAGCATTTT.

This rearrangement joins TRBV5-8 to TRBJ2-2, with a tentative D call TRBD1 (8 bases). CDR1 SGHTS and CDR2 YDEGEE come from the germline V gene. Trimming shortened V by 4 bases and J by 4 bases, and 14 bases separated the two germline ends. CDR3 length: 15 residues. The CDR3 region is CASSRQGRGTGELFF. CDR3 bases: TGTGCCAGCAGCCGACAGGGGAGGGGCACCGGGGAGCTGTTTTTT.

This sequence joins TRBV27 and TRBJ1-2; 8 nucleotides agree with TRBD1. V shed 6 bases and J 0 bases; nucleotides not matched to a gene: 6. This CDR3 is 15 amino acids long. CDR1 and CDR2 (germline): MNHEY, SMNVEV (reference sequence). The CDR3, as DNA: TGTGCCAGCAGCGATATGACAGGGGCTAACTATGGCTACACCTTC. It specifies CASSDMTGANYGYTF.

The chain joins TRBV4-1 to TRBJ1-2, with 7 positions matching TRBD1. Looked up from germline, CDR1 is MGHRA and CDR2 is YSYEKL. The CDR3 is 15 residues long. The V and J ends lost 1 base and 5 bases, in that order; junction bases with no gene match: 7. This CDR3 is CASSQGTGQSYGYTF. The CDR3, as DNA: TGCGCCAGCAGCCAAGGAACGGGACAGAGTTATGGCTACACCTTC.

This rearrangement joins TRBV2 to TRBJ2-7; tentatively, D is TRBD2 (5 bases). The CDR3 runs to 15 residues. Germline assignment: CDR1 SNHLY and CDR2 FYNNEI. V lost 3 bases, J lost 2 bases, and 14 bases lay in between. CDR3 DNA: TGTGCCAGCAGTGATGGTATAGCGTCCGCCTACGAGCAGTACTTC. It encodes CASSDGIASAYEQYF.

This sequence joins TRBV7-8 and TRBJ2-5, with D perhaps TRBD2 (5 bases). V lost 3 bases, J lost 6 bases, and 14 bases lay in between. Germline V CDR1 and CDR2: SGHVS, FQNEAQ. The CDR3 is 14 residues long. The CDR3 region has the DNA TGTGCCAGCAGCTTCGGCTATGAGGGAAAGACCCAGTACTTC. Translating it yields CASSFGYEGKTQYF.

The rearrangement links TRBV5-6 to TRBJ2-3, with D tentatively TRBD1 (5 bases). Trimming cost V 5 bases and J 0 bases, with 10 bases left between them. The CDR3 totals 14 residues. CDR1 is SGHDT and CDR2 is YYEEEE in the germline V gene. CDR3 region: CASRSGQSTDTQYF. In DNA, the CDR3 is TGTGCCAGCAGATCCGGACAAAGCACAGATACGCAGTATTTT.

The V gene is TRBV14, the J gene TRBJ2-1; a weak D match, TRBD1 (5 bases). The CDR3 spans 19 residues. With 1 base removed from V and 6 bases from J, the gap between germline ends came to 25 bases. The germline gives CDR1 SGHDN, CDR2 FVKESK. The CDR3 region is CASSQASVRAFEFGNEQFF. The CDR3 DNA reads TGTGCCAGCAGCCAAGCCAGTGTCAGGGCCTTTGAGTTCGGCAATGAGCAGTTCTTC.

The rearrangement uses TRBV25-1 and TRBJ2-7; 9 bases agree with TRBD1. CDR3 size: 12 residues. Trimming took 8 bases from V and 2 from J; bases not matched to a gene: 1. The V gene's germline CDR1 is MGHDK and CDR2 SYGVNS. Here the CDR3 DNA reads TGTGCCAGCCGGGACAGGGCCTACGAGCAGTACTTC. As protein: CASRDRAYEQYF.

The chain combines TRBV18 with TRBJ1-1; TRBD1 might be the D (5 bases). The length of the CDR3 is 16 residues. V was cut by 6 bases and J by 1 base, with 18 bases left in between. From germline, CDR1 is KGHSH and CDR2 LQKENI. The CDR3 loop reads CASSGSGQGGNTEAFF. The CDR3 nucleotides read TGTGCCAGCTCCGGCAGCGGGCAGGGTGGGAACACTGAAGCTTTCTTT.

Here the CDR3 reads CASSLALGQGLPLHF. The CDR3 DNA is TGTGCCAGCAGCTTAGCGCTGGGACAGGGTTTACCCCTCCACTTT. The chain carries TRBV7-2 and TRBJ1-6; 9 bases agree with TRBD1. The V gene's germline CDR1 is SGHTA and CDR2 FQGNSA. V lost 0 bases, J lost 12 bases, and 6 bases stayed unmatched. CDR3 length equals 15 residues.

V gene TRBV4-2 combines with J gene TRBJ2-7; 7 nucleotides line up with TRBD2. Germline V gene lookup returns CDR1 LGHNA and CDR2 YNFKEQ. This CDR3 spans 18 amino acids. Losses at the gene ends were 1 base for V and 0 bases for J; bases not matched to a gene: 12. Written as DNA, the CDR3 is TGTGCCAGCAGCCAAGTCCCTCCGCGCGGGGGTTCCTCCTACGAGCAGTACTTC. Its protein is CASSQVPPRGGSSYEQYF.

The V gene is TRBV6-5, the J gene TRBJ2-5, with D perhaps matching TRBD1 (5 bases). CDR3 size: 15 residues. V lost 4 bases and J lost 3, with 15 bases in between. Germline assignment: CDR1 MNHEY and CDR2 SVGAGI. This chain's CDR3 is CASSSTSATEETQYF. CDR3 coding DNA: TGTGCCAGCAGTTCGACCTCGGCGACAGAAGAGACCCAGTACTTC.

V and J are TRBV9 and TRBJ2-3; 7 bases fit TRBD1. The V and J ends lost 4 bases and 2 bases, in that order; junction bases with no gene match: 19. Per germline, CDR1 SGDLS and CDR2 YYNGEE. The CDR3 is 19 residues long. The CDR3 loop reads CASSPGRRGPPKYTDTQYF. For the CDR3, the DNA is TGTGCCAGCAGCCCAGGAAGAAGGGGGCCACCGAAGTACACAGATACGCAGTATTTT.

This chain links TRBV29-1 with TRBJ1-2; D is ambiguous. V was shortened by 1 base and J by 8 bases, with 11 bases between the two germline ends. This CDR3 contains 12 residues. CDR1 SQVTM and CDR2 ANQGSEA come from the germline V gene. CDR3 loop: CSVEGAGSGYTF. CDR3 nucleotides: TGCAGCGTTGAAGGTGCGGGCTCGGGCTACACCTTC.

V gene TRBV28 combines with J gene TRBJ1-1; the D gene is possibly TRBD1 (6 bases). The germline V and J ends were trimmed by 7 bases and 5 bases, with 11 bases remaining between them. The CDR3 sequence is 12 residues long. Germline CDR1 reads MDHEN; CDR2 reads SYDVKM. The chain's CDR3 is CASTQGSTEAFF. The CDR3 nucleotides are TGTGCCAGCACCCAGGGGTCTACTGAAGCTTTCTTT.

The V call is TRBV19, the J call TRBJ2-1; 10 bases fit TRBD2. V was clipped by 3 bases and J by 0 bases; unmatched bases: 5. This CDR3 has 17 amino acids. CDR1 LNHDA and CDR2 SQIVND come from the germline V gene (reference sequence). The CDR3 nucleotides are TGTGCCAGTAGTATGTTAAGCGGGAGGGTCTCCTACAATGAGCAGTTCTTC. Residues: CASSMLSGRVSYNEQFF.

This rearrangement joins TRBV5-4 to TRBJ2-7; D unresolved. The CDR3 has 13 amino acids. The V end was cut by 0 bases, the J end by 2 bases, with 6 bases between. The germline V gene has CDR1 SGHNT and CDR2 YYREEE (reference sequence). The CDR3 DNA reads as TGTGCCAGCAGCTTGGATGGAGCCTACGAGCAGTACTTC. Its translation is CASSLDGAYEQYF. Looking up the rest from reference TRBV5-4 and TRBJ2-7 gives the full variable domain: ETGVTQSPTHLIKTRGQQVTLRCSSQSGHNTVSWYQQALGQGPQFIFQYYREEENGRGNFPPRFSGLQFPNYSSELNVNALELDDSALYLCASSLDGAYEQYFGPGTRLTVT.

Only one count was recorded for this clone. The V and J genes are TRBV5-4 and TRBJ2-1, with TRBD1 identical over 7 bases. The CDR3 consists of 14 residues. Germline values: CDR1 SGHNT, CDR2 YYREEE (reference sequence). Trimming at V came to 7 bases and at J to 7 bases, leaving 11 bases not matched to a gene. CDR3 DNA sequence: TGTGCCAGCGGTCGACAGGGAATTGAGAATGAGCAGTTCTTC. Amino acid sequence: CASGRQGIENEQFF.

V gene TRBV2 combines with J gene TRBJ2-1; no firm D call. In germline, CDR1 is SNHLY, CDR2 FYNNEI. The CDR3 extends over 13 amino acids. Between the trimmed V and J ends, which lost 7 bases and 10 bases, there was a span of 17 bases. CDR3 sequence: CASILPLMSEQFF. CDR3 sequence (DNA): TGTGCCAGCATACTGCCGCTAATGAGCGAGCAGTTCTTC.

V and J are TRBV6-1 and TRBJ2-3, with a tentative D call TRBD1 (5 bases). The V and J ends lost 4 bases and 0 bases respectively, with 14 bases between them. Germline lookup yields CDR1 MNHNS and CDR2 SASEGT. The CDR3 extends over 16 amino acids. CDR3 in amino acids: CASSGIETASTDTQYF. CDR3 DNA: TGTGCCAGCAGTGGTATCGAGACAGCTAGCACAGATACGCAGTATTTT.

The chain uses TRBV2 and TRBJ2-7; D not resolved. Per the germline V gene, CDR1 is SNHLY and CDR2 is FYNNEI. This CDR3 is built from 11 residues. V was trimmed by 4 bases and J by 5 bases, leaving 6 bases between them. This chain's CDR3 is CASSGHDEQYF. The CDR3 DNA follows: TGTGCCAGCAGTGGACACGACGAGCAGTACTTC.

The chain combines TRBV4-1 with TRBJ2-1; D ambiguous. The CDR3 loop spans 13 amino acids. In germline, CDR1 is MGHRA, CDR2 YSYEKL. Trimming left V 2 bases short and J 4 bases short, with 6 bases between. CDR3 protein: CASSQTLYNEQFF. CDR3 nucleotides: TGCGCCAGCAGCCAAACACTATACAATGAGCAGTTCTTC.

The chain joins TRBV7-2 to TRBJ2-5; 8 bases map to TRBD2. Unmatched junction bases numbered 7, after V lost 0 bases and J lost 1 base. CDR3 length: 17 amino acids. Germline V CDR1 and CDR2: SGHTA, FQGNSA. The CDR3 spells CASSLAEVSGVQETQYF. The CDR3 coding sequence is TGTGCCAGCAGCTTAGCGGAGGTTAGCGGGGTCCAAGAGACCCAGTACTTC.

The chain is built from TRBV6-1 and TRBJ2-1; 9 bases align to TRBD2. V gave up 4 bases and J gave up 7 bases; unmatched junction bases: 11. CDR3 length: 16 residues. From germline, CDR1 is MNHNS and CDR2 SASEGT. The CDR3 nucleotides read TGTGCCAGCAGTGGGGAGACTAGCGGAGCTCGGAATGAGCAGTTCTTC. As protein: CASSGETSGARNEQFF.

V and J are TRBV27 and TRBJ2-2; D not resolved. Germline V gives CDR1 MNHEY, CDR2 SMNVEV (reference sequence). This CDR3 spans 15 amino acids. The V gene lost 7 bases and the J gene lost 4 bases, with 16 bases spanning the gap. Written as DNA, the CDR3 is TGTGCCAGCACCCTTTACGCTGGGCGCACCGGGGAGCTGTTTTTT. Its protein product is CASTLYAGRTGELFF.